The 17 T cell receptor beta chains in this list originate from one sample, sequenced in a study of T cells in Graves' hyperthyroidism and ophthalmopathy. RNA transcripts yielded amplified TCR beta CDR3 regions. When the TCR CDR3 underwent first-round RT-PCR, the HTBI primer set was used. TCRdb called the multiplex PCR reads again in MiXCR, with one record for every CDR3 protein. The sample lists some 580,000 distinct CDR3 sequences; more than 15% were seen once. Input material: blood. These receptors were collected from a woman aged 40 to 50 with Graves' ophthalmopathy.

In this sample, this clonotype turned up many times. The chain combines TRBV29-1 with TRBJ1-4; D is unclear. V lost 7 bases to trimming and J lost 5 bases, with 20 bases between them. The length of the CDR3 is 15 residues. The germline gives CDR1 SQVTM, CDR2 ANQGSEA. CDR3 amino acids: CSALGSGIRNEKLFF. As DNA, the CDR3 is TGCAGCGCGCTGGGGAGTGGGATACGAAATGAAAAACTGTTTTTT.

In this sample, this clonotype turned up a few times. This sequence joins TRBV2 and TRBJ2-1, with 13 nucleotides matching TRBD2. The J segment lost 6 bases and the V segment lost 7 bases, leaving 3 bases of the junction unmatched. The CDR3 length is 14 residues. Germline CDR1 and CDR2: SNHLY and FYNNEI. CDR3 protein: CASTRLAGGNEQFF. CDR3 DNA: TGTGCCAGCACGAGACTAGCGGGGGGCAATGAGCAGTTCTTC.

This clonotype has only a few counts. The rearrangement joins TRBV6-1 to TRBJ2-6; 7 positions agree with TRBD1. The V and J ends lost 0 bases and 0 bases, in that order; junction bases with no gene match: 11. This CDR3 has 20 residues. CDR1 MNHNS and CDR2 SASEGT come from the germline V gene. The CDR3 nucleotides read TGTGCCAGCAGTGAAGCGCGGTCGGGGACAGCCTACTCTGGGGCCAACGTCCTGACTTTC. As protein: CASSEARSGTAYSGANVLTF.

The rearrangement links TRBV2 to TRBJ2-7, with D unresolved. Germline CDR1 SNHLY, CDR2 FYNNEI. The CDR3 loop spans 17 amino acids. V shed 1 base and J shed 6 bases, with 22 bases lying between them. As DNA, the CDR3 is TGTGCCAGCAGTGAAGTCCCAGATCAGCTACCAGGCGGCGAGCAGTACTTC. Translating it yields CASSEVPDQLPGGEQYF.

The rearrangement joins TRBV7-9 to TRBJ1-1; 8 bases are shared with TRBD1. The CDR3 runs 16 residues. Germline V lookup: CDR1 SEHNR, CDR2 FQNEAQ (reference sequence). Trimming cost V 5 bases and J 3 bases; bases outside gene matches: 11. In DNA form, the CDR3 reads TGTGCCAGCAGCCCCAACCCCCAGGGGGCGGACACTGAAGCTTTCTTT. It yields the protein CASSPNPQGADTEAFF.

CDR3 nucleotides: TGTGCCAGCAGCTCCCATGCGTATGGCTACACCTTC. Encoded protein: CASSSHAYGYTF. V usage is TRBV3-1 and J usage is TRBJ1-2; the D is unclear. This CDR3 comprises 12 residues. Germline V lookup: CDR1 LGHDT, CDR2 YNNKEL (reference sequence). Trimming left V 5 bases short and J 5 bases short, with 9 bases between.

CDR3 DNA sequence: TGTGCCAGCAGTCGTCTGCAAGATAACTATGGCTACACCTTC. Protein: CASSRLQDNYGYTF. This chain links TRBV6-1 with TRBJ1-2; no clear D gene. The CDR3 runs 14 residues. The germline V gene has CDR1 MNHNS and CDR2 SASEGT. V was shortened by 5 bases and J by 1 base, with 11 bases between the two germline ends.

About this clonotype: A much larger clone sits a single nucleotide away, making a read error possible. This chain connects TRBV30 to TRBJ2-1; 11 nucleotides match TRBD2. J gave up 8 bases and V 6 bases, and 9 bases lay outside the gene matches. This CDR3 region has 14 residues. The germline V gene has CDR1 GTSNPN and CDR2 SVGIG (reference sequence). The CDR3 DNA follows: TGTGCCTGCCTAGCGGGGGGTTTTAACGATGAGCAGTTCTTC. Its protein product is CACLAGGFNDEQFF.

This chain connects TRBV5-1 to TRBJ2-2, with 9 bases fitting TRBD1. The CDR3 spans 14 residues. V was clipped by 7 bases and J by 1 base; unmatched bases: 2. CDR1 and CDR2 from the germline V gene are SGHRS and YFSETQ. The CDR3 is CASGDRVNTGELFF. The CDR3 region has the DNA TGCGCCAGCGGGGACAGGGTGAACACCGGGGAGCTGTTTTTT.

This clonotype has ten or more counts. The chain combines TRBV5-1 with TRBJ2-1, with 8 nucleotides matching TRBD1. The junction had 12 bases not matched to a gene; V was cut back by 3 bases and J by 4 bases. The CDR3 extends over 17 amino acids. CDR1 SGHRS and CDR2 YFSETQ come from the germline V gene. The DNA of the CDR3 is TGCGCCAGCAGCTATCGACAGGGGAGGATGGCTTACAATGAGCAGTTCTTC. Translating gives CASSYRQGRMAYNEQFF.

The sample holds many counts of this clonotype. J is TRBJ1-2 and V is TRBV27; possibly TRBD1 for D (5 bases). CDR1 is MNHEY, CDR2 SMNVEV, per germline (reference sequence). Trimming cost V 4 bases and J 4 bases, with 19 bases left between them. The CDR3 is 16 residues long. CDR3: CASSSAGFGDGYGYTF. CDR3 nucleotide sequence: TGTGCCAGCAGTTCGGCCGGATTCGGGGACGGCTATGGCTACACCTTC.

This clonotype has ten or more counts. The gene calls are TRBV20-1 and TRBJ2-7; D is unclear. Germline V gives CDR1 DFQATT, CDR2 SNEGSKA (reference sequence). This CDR3 is 14 amino acids long. V lost 3 bases and J lost 2, with 14 bases in between. The CDR3 nucleotides read TGCAGTGCTAGTAGGGCAGCCCCTCCCTACGAGCAGTACTTC. As protein: CSASRAAPPYEQYF.

This clonotype has at least ten counts. This sequence joins TRBV6-2 or TRBV6-3 and TRBJ2-5; 8 nucleotides match TRBD2. V lost 6 bases, J lost 5 bases, and 11 bases stayed unmatched. CDR3 length: 15 amino acids. Looked up from germline, CDR1 is MNHEY and CDR2 is SVGEGT. CDR3 DNA: TGTGCCAGCAGCCACGGGACTAGGGTTCCGGAGACCCAGTACTTC. It yields the protein CASSHGTRVPETQYF.

This rearrangement joins TRBV7-9 to TRBJ2-1; 14 bases map to TRBD2. V lost 5 bases, J lost 9 bases, and 6 bases stayed unmatched. The CDR3 spans 15 residues. Germline V gives CDR1 SEHNR, CDR2 FQNEAQ (reference sequence). CDR3 nucleotide sequence: TGTGCCAGCAGCCCGCGACTAGCGGGAGGGGGTGAGCAGTTCTTC. As protein: CASSPRLAGGGEQFF.

This clonotype was counted only a few times. It may be a read error: a sequence one base away is much more abundant. The chain combines TRBV2 with TRBJ1-5; D is uncertain. The CDR3 length is 15 residues. Germline V gene data show CDR1 as SNHLY and CDR2 as FYNNEI. The CDR3 sequence is CASSEDSWSSQPQHF. The CDR3 DNA reads as TGTGCCAGCAGTGAAGACTCCTGGAGCAGTCAGCCCCAGCATTTT.

The chain couples TRBV28 to TRBJ2-7, with D unresolved. The CDR3 loop spans 16 amino acids. Germline CDR1 is MDHEN and CDR2 is SYDVKM. The V gene lost 2 bases and the J gene lost 3 bases, with 17 bases spanning the gap. The CDR3 region is CASSLDYSGKYYEQYF. The CDR3 DNA follows: TGTGCCAGCAGTTTAGATTATTCTGGAAAATACTACGAGCAGTACTTC.

This clonotype was detected ten times or more. The chain joins TRBV28 to TRBJ2-5; 10 bases agree with TRBD1. J gave up 4 bases and V 6 bases, and 8 bases lay outside the gene matches. The CDR3 runs 15 residues. Germline V lookup: CDR1 MDHEN, CDR2 SYDVKM. CDR3 sequence: CASRQDRGRGETQYF. Here the CDR3 DNA reads TGTGCCAGCAGACAAGACAGGGGGCGAGGAGAGACCCAGTACTTC.